This T cell receptor (beta chain) is drawn from a study of control samples from healthy donors and cancer patients. Repertoires were generated with immunoSEQ multiplex PCR, while TCRdb's copy carries only in-frame clones and drops some. The data contain tens of thousands of clones, approximately 94% of them seen just once; the ten biggest clones take up 2.8%. CDR1 LNHDA and CDR2 SQIVND come from the germline V gene (reference sequence). This CDR3 is 15 amino acids long. Trimming took 3 bases from V and 2 from J, leaving 13 bases between them. The V call is TRBV19, the J call TRBJ2-5; maybe TRBD1 (5 bases). The TCR sequence derives from a woman in her twenties or thirties in good health. Input material: blood. CDR3 coding DNA: TGTGCCAGTAGTATTCTCCAGGGCCTTCAAGAGACCCAGTACTTC. It specifies CASSILQGLQETQYF.